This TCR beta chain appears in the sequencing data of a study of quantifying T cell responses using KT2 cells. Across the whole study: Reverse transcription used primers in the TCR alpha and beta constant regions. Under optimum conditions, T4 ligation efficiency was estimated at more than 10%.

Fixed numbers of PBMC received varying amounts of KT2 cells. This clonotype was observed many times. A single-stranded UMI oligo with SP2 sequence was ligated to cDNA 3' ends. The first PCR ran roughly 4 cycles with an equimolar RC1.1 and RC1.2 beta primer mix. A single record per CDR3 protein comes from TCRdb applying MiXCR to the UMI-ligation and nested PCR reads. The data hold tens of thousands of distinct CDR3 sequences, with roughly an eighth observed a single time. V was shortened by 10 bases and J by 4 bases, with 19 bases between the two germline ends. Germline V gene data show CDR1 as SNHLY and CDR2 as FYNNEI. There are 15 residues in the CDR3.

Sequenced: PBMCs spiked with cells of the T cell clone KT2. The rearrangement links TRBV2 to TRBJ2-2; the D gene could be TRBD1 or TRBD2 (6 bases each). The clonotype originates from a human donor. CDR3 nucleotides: TGTGCCAACAAAAGGGGGGTAGCGCTCACCGGGGAGCTGTTTTTT. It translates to CANKRGVALTGELFF.